This T cell receptor (beta chain) emerged from a study of control samples from healthy donors and cancer patients. This clone was detected once. Clones were sequenced by immunoSEQ multiplex PCR, and TCRdb holds only the in-frame ones, with some missing. The table lists over 50,000 clones, 88% of them singletons. V lost 2 bases to trimming and J lost 1 base, with 11 bases between them. CDR1 is MNHNS and CDR2 is SASEGT in the germline V gene. The CDR3 covers 15 residues. This TCR derives from a man aged 50 to 60 in good health. Sequenced input: blood. The rearrangement joins TRBV6-1 to TRBJ2-5; tentatively, D is TRBD2 (5 bases). CDR3 sequence: CASSEFYGIQETQYF. CDR3 nucleotides: TGTGCCAGCAGTGAATTTTACGGGATCCAAGAGACCCAGTACTTC.